One sample yielded the 2 T cell receptor beta chains listed below, sequenced in a study of T-cell reconstitution after alpha-beta-depleted transplantation in children. Preparing the TCRbeta library involved the use of unique molecular identifiers. TCRdb redid the calling of the PCR reads with MiXCR, one entry per CDR3 protein. The profile shows some 490,000 distinct CDR3 sequences, under 15% of them singletons. The sequences come from PBMCs from the stem cell graft donor, collected from the stem cell graft. The source of these receptors is a human donor who donated a stem cell graft to a child with combined immunodeficiency.

The table lists this clonotype with a few counts. V usage is TRBV4-2 and J usage is TRBJ2-3; D is unresolved. Germline V gene data show CDR1 as LGHNA and CDR2 as YNFKEQ. The CDR3 spans 14 residues. V dropped 1 base and J dropped 2 bases, with 7 bases sitting between them. The CDR3: CASSQAGNTDTQYF. CDR3 nucleotides: TGTGCCAGCAGCCAAGCGGGCAACACAGATACGCAGTATTTT.

The CDR3 protein is CASSSPPQETQYF. CDR3 nucleotides: TGTGCCAGCAGTTCACCCCCCCAAGAGACCCAGTACTTC. The V gene is TRBV6-2 or TRBV6-3, the J gene TRBJ2-5, with unresolved D. V was cut by 4 bases and J by 1 base, with 7 bases left in between. This CDR3 is built from 13 residues. Germline V CDR1 and CDR2: MNHEY, SVGEGT.